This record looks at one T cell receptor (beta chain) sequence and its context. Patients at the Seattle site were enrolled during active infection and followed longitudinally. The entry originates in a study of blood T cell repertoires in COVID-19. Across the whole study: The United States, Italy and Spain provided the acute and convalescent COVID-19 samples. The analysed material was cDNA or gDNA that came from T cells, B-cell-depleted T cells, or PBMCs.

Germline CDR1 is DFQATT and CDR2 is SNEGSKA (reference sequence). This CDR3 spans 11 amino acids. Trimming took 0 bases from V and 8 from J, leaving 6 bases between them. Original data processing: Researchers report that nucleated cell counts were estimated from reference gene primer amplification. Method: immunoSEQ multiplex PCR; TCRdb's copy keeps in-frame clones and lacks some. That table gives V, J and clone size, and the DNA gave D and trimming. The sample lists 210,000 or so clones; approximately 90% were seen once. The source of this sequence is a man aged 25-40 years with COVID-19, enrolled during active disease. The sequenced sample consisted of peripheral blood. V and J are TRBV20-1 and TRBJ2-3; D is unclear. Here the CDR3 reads CSAREPGTQYF. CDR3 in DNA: TGCAGTGCTAGAGAGCCCGGTACGCAGTATTTT.